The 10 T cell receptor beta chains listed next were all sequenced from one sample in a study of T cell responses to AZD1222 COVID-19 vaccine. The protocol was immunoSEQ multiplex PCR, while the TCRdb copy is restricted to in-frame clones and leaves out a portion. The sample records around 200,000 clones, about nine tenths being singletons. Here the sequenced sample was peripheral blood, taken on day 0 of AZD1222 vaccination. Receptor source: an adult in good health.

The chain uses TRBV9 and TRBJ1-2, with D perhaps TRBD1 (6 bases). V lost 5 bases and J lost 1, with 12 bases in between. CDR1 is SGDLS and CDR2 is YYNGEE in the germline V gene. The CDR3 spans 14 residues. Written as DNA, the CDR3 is TGTGCCAGCAGTGATCTACAGGGTAACTATGGCTACACCTTC. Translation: CASSDLQGNYGYTF.

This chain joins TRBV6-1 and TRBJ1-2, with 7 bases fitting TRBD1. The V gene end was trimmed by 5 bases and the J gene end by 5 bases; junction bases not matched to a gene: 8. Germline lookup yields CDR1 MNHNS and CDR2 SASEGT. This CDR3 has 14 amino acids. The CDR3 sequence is CASSKDRDGYGYTF. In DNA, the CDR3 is TGTGCCAGCAGTAAAGACAGGGATGGGTATGGCTACACCTTC.

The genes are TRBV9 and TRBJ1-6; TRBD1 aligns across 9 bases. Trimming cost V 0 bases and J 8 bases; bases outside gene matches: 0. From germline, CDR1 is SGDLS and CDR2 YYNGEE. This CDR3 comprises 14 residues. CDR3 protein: CASSVGTGDSPLHF. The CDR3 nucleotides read TGTGCCAGCAGCGTAGGGACAGGGGATTCACCCCTCCACTTT.

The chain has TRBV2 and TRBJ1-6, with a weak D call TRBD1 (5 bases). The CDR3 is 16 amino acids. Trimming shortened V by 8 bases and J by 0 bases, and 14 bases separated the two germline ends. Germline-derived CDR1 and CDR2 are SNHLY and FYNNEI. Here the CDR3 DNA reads TGTGCCAGCCGTCCGGGACGGAGCTCCTATAATTCACCCCTCCACTTT. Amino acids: CASRPGRSSYNSPLHF.

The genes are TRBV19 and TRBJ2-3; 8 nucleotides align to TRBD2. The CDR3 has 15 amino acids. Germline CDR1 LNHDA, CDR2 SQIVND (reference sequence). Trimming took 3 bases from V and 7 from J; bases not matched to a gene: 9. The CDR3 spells CASSISGGPENTQYF. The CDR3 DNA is TGTGCCAGTAGTATTTCGGGAGGGCCGGAGAATACGCAGTATTTT.

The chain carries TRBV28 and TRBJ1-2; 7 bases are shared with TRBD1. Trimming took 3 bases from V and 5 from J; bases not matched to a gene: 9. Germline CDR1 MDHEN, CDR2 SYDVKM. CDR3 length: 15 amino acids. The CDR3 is CASSFSTGWGYGYTF. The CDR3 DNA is TGTGCCAGCAGTTTTTCGACAGGGTGGGGGTATGGCTACACCTTC.

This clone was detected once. The DNA of the CDR3 is TGTGCTAGTGGTTTGGTACGGGGCCCGGGGTTCAGGCCCAACTATGGCTACACCTTC. Amino acids: CASGLVRGPGFRPNYGYTF. The rearrangement links TRBV12-5 to TRBJ1-2, with a possible D match to TRBD1 (5 bases). Trimming took off 0 bases at V and 2 bases at J, with 22 bases between the two ends. Germline CDR1 is LGHNT and CDR2 is FRNRAP. CDR3 size: 19 residues.

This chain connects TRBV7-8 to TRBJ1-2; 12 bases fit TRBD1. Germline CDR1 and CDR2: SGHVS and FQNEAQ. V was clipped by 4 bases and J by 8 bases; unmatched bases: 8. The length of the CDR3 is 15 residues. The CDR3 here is CASSSMGQGARGYTF. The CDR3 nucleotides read TGTGCCAGCAGCTCAATGGGACAGGGGGCGCGGGGCTACACCTTC.

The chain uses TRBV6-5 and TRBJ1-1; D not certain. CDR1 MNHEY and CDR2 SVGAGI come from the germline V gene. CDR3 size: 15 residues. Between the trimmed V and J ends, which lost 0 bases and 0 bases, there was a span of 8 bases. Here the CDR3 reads CASSYSRLLNTEAFF. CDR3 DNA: TGTGCCAGCAGTTACTCGAGGTTGTTGAACACTGAAGCTTTCTTT.

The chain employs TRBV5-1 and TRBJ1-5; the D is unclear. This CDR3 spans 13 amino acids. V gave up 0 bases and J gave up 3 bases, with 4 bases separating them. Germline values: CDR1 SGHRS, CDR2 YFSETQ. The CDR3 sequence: CASSLEYNQPQHF. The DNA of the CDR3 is TGCGCCAGCAGCTTGGAATACAATCAGCCCCAGCATTTT.